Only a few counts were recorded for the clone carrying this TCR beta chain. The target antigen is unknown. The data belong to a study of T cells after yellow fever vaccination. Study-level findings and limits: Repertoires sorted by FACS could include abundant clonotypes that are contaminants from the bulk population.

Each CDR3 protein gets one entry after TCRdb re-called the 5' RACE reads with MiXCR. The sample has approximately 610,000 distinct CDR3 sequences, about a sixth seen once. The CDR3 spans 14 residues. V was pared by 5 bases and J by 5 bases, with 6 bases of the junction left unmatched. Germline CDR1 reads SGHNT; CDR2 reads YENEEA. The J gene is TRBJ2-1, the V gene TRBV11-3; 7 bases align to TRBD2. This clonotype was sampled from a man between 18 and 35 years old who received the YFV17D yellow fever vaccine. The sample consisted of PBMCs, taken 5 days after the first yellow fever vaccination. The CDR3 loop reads CASSLFGGNNEQFF. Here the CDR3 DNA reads TGTGCCAGCAGCCTATTCGGGGGGAACAATGAGCAGTTCTTC.